This T cell receptor (beta chain) was found in a study of blood T cells in healthy people across ages. The CDR3 spans 15 residues. The germline CDR1 and CDR2 sequences are SQVTM and ANQGSEA. The authors ran a second PCR of roughly 6 to 11 cycles using a sample-barcoded 5' primer and a J-beta primer mix. MiXCR was run by TCRdb on the 5' RACE reads, yielding one entry per CDR3 protein. The repertoire holds 1.5 million to 2 million distinct CDR3 sequences, with approximately 30% as singletons. The origin of this receptor is a woman in her 30s in good health. This chain links TRBV29-1 with TRBJ2-3; no definite D call. The J call may be incorrect, as the DNA end agrees better with TRBJ2-1. Sequences were obtained from blood. CDR3 sequence: CSVEGGYRSTDTQFF. The CDR3 DNA follows: TGCAGCGTTGAGGGCGGATACCGTAGCACAGATACGCAGTTCTTC.